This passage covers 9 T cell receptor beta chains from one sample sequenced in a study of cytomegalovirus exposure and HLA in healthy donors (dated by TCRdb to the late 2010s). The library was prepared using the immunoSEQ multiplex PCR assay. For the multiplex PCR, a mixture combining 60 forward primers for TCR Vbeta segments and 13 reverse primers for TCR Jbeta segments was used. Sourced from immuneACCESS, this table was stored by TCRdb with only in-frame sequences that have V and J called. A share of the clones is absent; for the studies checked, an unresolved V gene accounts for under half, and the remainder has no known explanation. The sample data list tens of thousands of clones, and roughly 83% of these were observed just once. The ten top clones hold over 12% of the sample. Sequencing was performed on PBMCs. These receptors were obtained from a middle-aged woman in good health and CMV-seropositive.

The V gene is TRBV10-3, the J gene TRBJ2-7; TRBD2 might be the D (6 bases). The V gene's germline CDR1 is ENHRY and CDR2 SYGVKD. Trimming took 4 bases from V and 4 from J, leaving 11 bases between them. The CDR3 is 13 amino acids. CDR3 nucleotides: TGTGCCATCAGTGGGAGGGAACAGTACGAGCAGTACTTC. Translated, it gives CAISGREQYEQYF.

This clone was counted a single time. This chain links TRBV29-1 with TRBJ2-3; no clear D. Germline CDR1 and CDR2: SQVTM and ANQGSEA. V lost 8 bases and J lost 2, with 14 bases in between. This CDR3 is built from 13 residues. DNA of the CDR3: TGCAGCATAAAGATAGAAAACACAGATACGCAGTATTTT. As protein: CSIKIENTDTQYF.

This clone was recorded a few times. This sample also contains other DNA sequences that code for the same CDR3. The CDR3 coding sequence is TGTGCCAGCTCACCGGGACAGGGAGAGACCCAGTACTTC. Its translation is CASSPGQGETQYF. The chain recombines TRBV18 with TRBJ2-5; 9 bases are a match to TRBD1. The J segment lost 4 bases and the V segment lost 3 bases, leaving 0 bases of the junction unmatched. CDR3 length: 13 residues. From germline, CDR1 is KGHSH and CDR2 LQKENI.

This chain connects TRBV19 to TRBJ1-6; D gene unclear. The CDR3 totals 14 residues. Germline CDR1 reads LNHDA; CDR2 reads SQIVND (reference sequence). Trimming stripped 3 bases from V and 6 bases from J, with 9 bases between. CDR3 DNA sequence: TGTGCCAGTAGTATCGGGGAGGGTAATTCACCCCTCCACTTT. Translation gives CASSIGEGNSPLHF.

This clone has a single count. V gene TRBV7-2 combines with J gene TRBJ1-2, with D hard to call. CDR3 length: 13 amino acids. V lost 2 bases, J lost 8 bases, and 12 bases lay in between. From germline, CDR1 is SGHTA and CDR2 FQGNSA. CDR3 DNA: TGTGCCAGCAGCTTACAACCTGGCGGGGGCTACACCTTC. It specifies CASSLQPGGGYTF.

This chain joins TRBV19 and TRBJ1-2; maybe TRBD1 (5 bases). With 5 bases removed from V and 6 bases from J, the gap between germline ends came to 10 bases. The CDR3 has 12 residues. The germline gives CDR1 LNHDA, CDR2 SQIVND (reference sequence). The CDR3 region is CASSGAVHGYTF. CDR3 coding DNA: TGTGCCAGTAGTGGGGCAGTCCATGGCTACACCTTC.

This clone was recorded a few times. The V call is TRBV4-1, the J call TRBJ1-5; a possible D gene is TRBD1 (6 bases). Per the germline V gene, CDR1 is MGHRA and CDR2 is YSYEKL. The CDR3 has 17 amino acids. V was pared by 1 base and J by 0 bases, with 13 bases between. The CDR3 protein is CASSQASGEYSNQPQHF. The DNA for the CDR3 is TGCGCCAGCAGCCAAGCCTCAGGGGAATATAGCAATCAGCCCCAGCATTTT.

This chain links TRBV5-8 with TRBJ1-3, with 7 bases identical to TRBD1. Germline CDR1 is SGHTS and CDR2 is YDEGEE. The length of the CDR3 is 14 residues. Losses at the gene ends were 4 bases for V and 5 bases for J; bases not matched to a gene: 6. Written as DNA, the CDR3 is TGTGCCAGCAGCGGCGGGACAGTTAGAAACACCATATATTTT. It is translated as CASSGGTVRNTIYF.

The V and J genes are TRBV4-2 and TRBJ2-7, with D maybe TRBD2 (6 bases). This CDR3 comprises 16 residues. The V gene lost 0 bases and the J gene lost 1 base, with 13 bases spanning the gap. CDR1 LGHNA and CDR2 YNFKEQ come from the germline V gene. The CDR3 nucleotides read TGTGCCAGCAGCCAAGATCACGGAGGAGGGTCCTACGAGCAGTACTTC. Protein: CASSQDHGGGSYEQYF.